This paragraph reports one TCR beta chain. The antigen is not known. This sample was taken from a study of T-cell reconstitution after alpha-beta-depleted transplantation in children. Study-wide results and caveats: T cells produced anew were the main source of T-cell counts and diversity one year after transplant. It was reported that alpha-beta T cells came from several hundred expanded graft clones (about two months after transplant).

Preparation of the TCRbeta library was carried out with unique molecular identifiers. TCRdb re-called the PCR reads through MiXCR, storing one row per CDR3 protein. The table lists about 1,000,000 distinct CDR3 sequences, about 29% of them singletons, with roughly 27% in the top ten. The CDR3 runs 13 residues. Deletions cut 5 bases from V and 4 bases from J, with 11 bases between. Germline V lookup: CDR1 MGHRA, CDR2 YSYEKL. V and J are TRBV4-1 and TRBJ1-2; no reliable D call. This sample comprised PBMCs, mostly from graft donor cells, obtained 360 days after TCRalphabeta/CD19-depleted stem cell transplant. The clonotype was recovered from a boy in the first two years of life who had a stem cell transplant for SCID, so the T cells may come from the graft donor. This CDR3 is CASSYRPIYGYTF. CDR3 DNA sequence: TGCGCCAGCAGCTACCGACCTATCTATGGCTACACCTTC.